Listed here are 26 T cell receptor beta chains from one sample, sequenced in a study of cytomegalovirus exposure and HLA in healthy donors. The PCR used 60 Vbeta and 13 Jbeta primers. Libraries were prepared by immunoSEQ multiplex PCR; TCRdb keeps only in-frame clonotypes and omits some of them. The table lists under 70,000 clones. The source material was PBMCs. The receptor source for this set is a man aged 45-65 years in good health and CMV-seropositive.

The CDR3 protein is CASSNNPSGAYEQYF. In DNA form, the CDR3 reads TGTGCCAGCAGCAATAATCCTAGCGGAGCCTACGAGCAGTACTTC. The V gene is TRBV5-6, the J gene TRBJ2-7; 7 nucleotides agree with TRBD2. Germline CDR1 and CDR2: SGHDT and YYEEEE. V shed 4 bases, J shed 2 bases, and the junction held 9 bases outside the gene matches. The CDR3 has 15 amino acids.

The chain links TRBV7-2 to TRBJ1-2, with 7 bases matching TRBD1. Looked up from germline, CDR1 is SGHTA and CDR2 is FQGNSA. The J segment lost 7 bases and the V segment lost 4 bases, leaving 9 bases of the junction unmatched. The CDR3 spans 14 residues. CDR3 sequence reads: CASSSSQGKGGYTF. DNA for the CDR3: TGTGCCAGCAGCTCCTCACAGGGGAAGGGTGGCTACACCTTC.

The genes are TRBV6-6 and TRBJ1-1; D may be TRBD1 (5 bases). The CDR3 is 13 amino acids. Per the germline V gene, CDR1 is MNHNY and CDR2 is SVGAGI (reference sequence). The V end lost 1 base, the J end lost 4 bases, and 7 bases lay between the germline ends. For the CDR3, the DNA is TGTGCCAGCAGTTACTTGGGGGGCACTGAAGCTTTCTTT. Its translation: CASSYLGGTEAFF.

The chain joins TRBV4-2 to TRBJ2-5, with 13 bases matching TRBD2. Trimming at V came to 7 bases and at J to 5 bases, leaving 7 bases not matched to a gene. CDR1 is LGHNA, CDR2 YNFKEQ, per germline. This CDR3 has 15 amino acids. This chain's CDR3 is CASTRLAGGGETQYF. The CDR3 DNA sequence: TGTGCCAGCACCAGACTAGCGGGAGGTGGGGAGACCCAGTACTTC.

This chain connects TRBV6-6 to TRBJ2-7, with D tentatively TRBD1 (6 bases). The CDR3 is 15 amino acids. Per the germline V gene, CDR1 is MNHNY and CDR2 is SVGAGI (reference sequence). The ends were cut back, 2 bases at V and 0 bases at J, with 11 bases in the middle. The CDR3 loop reads CASSYAYRVSYEQYF. The CDR3 bases are TGTGCCAGCAGTTACGCCTACAGGGTCTCCTACGAGCAGTACTTC.

The genes are TRBV4-3 and TRBJ2-5, with D perhaps TRBD2 (5 bases). The V gene lost 4 bases and the J gene lost 4 bases, with 10 bases spanning the gap. Germline CDR1 LGHNA, CDR2 YSLEER. This CDR3 spans 13 amino acids. The CDR3: CASSRGLRETQYF. CDR3 DNA sequence: TGCGCCAGCAGCCGCGGACTCCGAGAGACCCAGTACTTC.

This chain joins TRBV2 and TRBJ2-7; possibly TRBD2 for D (6 bases). The germline CDR1 and CDR2 sequences are SNHLY and FYNNEI. Trimming took 6 bases from V and 2 from J, leaving 8 bases between them. CDR3 length equals 12 residues. The CDR3 region is CASRGGAYEQYF. The CDR3 DNA follows: TGTGCCAGCAGGGGGGGAGCCTACGAGCAGTACTTC.

CDR3 sequence: CASSVDRASNQPQHF. The CDR3 coding sequence is TGTGCCAGCAGCGTCGACAGGGCGAGCAATCAGCCCCAGCATTTT. This rearrangement joins TRBV7-2 to TRBJ1-5; 7 nucleotides line up with TRBD1. In germline, CDR1 is SGHTA, CDR2 FQGNSA. V lost 5 bases, J lost 1 base, and 5 bases stayed unmatched. The CDR3 has 15 residues.

The chain combines TRBV29-1 with TRBJ1-2; no clear D gene. Germline V gene sequence: CDR1 SQVTM, CDR2 ANQGSEA. The CDR3 length is 14 residues. With 3 bases removed from V and 0 bases from J, the gap between germline ends came to 11 bases. The CDR3 nucleotides read TGCAGCGTTGACCCCAACTCATCTAACTATGGCTACACCTTC. It yields the protein CSVDPNSSNYGYTF.

Regarding this clone: The junction shows a germline mismatch at one end, possibly a read error. The chain has TRBV7-7 and TRBJ2-5; tentative D call: TRBD2 (5 bases). This CDR3 is 17 amino acids long. Germline V gene lookup returns CDR1 SSHAT and CDR2 FNYEAQ (reference sequence). CDR3 coding DNA: TGTGCTAGCAGCTTAGGGAGAGACCACGGCTCCCAAGAGACCCAGTACTTC. Protein: CASSLGRDHGSQETQYF.

V usage is TRBV5-1 and J usage is TRBJ2-7; 10 bases are shared with TRBD1. Trimming took 0 bases from V and 7 from J; bases not matched to a gene: 7. CDR1 is SGHRS and CDR2 is YFSETQ in the germline V gene. The CDR3 has 15 residues. CDR3 sequence: CASSLGTGGGSEQYF. The DNA of the CDR3 is TGCGCCAGCAGCTTGGGGACAGGGGGTGGTTCGGAGCAGTACTTC. Filled out from reference TRBV5-1 and TRBJ2-7, the complete variable domain reads KAGVTQTPRYLIKTRGQQVTLSCSPISGHRSVSWYQQTPGQGLQFLFEYFSETQRNKGNFPGRFSGRQFSNSRSEMNVSTLELGDSALYLCASSLGTGGGSEQYFGPGTRLTVT.

The J gene is TRBJ1-1, the V gene TRBV5-1; no firm D call. Trimming took 1 base from V and 1 from J, leaving 5 bases between them. CDR1 and CDR2 from the germline V gene are SGHRS and YFSETQ. The CDR3 sequence is 13 residues long. This CDR3 is CASSLRGNTEAFF. The CDR3 coding sequence is TGCGCCAGCAGCTTGCGGGGGAACACTGAAGCTTTCTTT.

Here the CDR3 DNA reads TGTGCCAGCAGCTCGGACAGGGATCGTTCACCCCTCCACTTT. Translation: CASSSDRDRSPLHF. The V gene is TRBV11-2, the J gene TRBJ1-6, with TRBD1 matching 8 bases. The CDR3 runs to 14 residues. V lost 4 bases to trimming and J lost 9 bases; unmatched junction nucleotides: 5. The germline V gene has CDR1 SGHAT and CDR2 FQNNGV.

The V and J genes are TRBV30 and TRBJ2-7, with 15 bases identical to TRBD2. CDR3 length: 15 residues. Germline V gene data show CDR1 as GTSNPN and CDR2 as SVGIG (reference sequence). V was clipped by 2 bases and J by 4 bases; unmatched bases: 3. This chain's CDR3 is CAWSLGLAGGYEQYF. For the CDR3, the DNA is TGTGCCTGGAGTCTTGGACTAGCGGGGGGGTACGAGCAGTACTTC.

The chain carries TRBV6-5 and TRBJ2-2, with TRBD2 as a possible D gene (5 bases). This CDR3 region has 15 residues. With 7 bases removed from V and 3 bases from J, the gap between germline ends came to 15 bases. Germline V gives CDR1 MNHEY, CDR2 SVGAGI. The CDR3 region has the DNA TGTGCCAGCACCCCCTCTGTCGGGGACACCGGGGAGCTGTTTTTT. This translates into CASTPSVGDTGELFF.

V usage is TRBV2 and J usage is TRBJ2-7, with 14 bases that match TRBD2. Germline V CDR1 and CDR2: SNHLY, FYNNEI. V dropped 4 bases and J dropped 4; count of bases not matched to a gene: 6. The CDR3 length is 16 residues. The CDR3: CASSAAGTSGRYEQYF. CDR3 DNA: TGTGCCAGCAGTGCAGCCGGGACTAGCGGGAGATACGAGCAGTACTTC.

The chain couples TRBV6-5 to TRBJ1-1; D not resolved. The length of the CDR3 is 15 residues. The V gene's germline CDR1 is MNHEY and CDR2 SVGAGI. Trimming shortened V by 0 bases and J by 2 bases, and 10 bases separated the two germline ends. The CDR3 is CASSYSRDTNTEAFF. DNA of the CDR3: TGTGCCAGCAGTTACTCGCGCGACACTAACACTGAAGCTTTCTTT.

Comments on this clone: One end of the junction fails to match germline, which may point to a read error. The chain joins TRBV15 to TRBJ1-5; D gene unclear. Germline V gene sequence: CDR1 LNHNV, CDR2 YYDKDF (reference sequence). The CDR3 is made up of 15 amino acids. The DNA for the CDR3 is TGTGCCACCAGCAGAGATCGAGAAGGGAGTCAGCACCAGCATTTT. It specifies CATSRDREGSQHQHF.

The rearrangement links TRBV7-2 to TRBJ1-5; D remains unclear. The CDR3 has 13 amino acids. Trimming removed 3 bases from V and 3 bases from J, with 6 bases in between. Germline loops: CDR1 SGHTA, CDR2 FQGNSA. The DNA for the CDR3 is TGTGCCAGCAGCTTTCGGGACAATCAGCCCCAGCATTTT. As protein: CASSFRDNQPQHF.

The gene calls are TRBV7-2 and TRBJ2-7; maybe TRBD2 (6 bases). Germline-derived CDR1 and CDR2 are SGHTA and FQGNSA. This CDR3 region has 14 residues. The V end was cut by 5 bases, the J end by 1 base, with 12 bases between. CDR3 sequence reads: CASSPAAGSYEQYF. Here the CDR3 DNA reads TGTGCCAGCAGCCCAGCCGCGGGATCCTACGAGCAGTACTTC.

The chain links TRBV27 to TRBJ2-7; the match to TRBD2 covers 12 bases. CDR3 length: 12 residues. The germline CDR1 and CDR2 sequences are MNHEY and SMNVEV (reference sequence). V gave up 10 bases and J gave up 4 bases; unmatched junction bases: 2. Here the CDR3 reads CATGTSGYEQYF. CDR3 nucleotides: TGTGCCACAGGGACTAGCGGGTACGAGCAGTACTTC.

The CDR3 nucleotides are TGTGCCAGCAAAGAGGGAACAGATACGCAGTATTTT. Translation gives CASKEGTDTQYF. The chain employs TRBV28 and TRBJ2-3; TRBD2 is a possible D gene (5 bases). V was pared by 7 bases and J by 3 bases, with 8 bases between. CDR1 and CDR2 (germline): MDHEN, SYDVKM. This CDR3 comprises 12 residues.

The chain combines TRBV4-3 with TRBJ1-2; 8 nucleotides match TRBD1. The germline CDR1 and CDR2 sequences are LGHNA and YSLEER. The CDR3 is 14 residues long. Germline trimming cut 0 bases from V and 8 bases from J; bases unmatched to any gene: 5. The CDR3 DNA reads TGCGCCAGCAGCCAAGATGGACAGGGAAAAGGCTACACCTTC. It codes for CASSQDGQGKGYTF.

The rearrangement uses TRBV7-9 and TRBJ2-1; 7 nucleotides match TRBD2. This CDR3 region has 16 residues. Losses at the gene ends were 5 bases for V and 2 bases for J; bases not matched to a gene: 9. Per the germline V gene, CDR1 is SEHNR and CDR2 is FQNEAQ (reference sequence). The CDR3 protein is CASSLTSAGAYNEQFF. The CDR3 coding sequence is TGTGCCAGCAGCCTAACATCGGCGGGAGCCTACAATGAGCAGTTCTTC.

This chain links TRBV30 with TRBJ2-7, with TRBD2 matching 7 bases. Germline CDR1 and CDR2: GTSNPN and SVGIG (reference sequence). The ends lost 1 base at V and 2 bases at J; junction bases unmatched: 11. There are 16 residues in the CDR3. The chain's CDR3 is CAWSAGLGGGPYEQYF. The CDR3 region has the DNA TGTGCCTGGAGTGCGGGATTGGGCGGGGGACCCTACGAGCAGTACTTC.

The chain employs TRBV6-1 and TRBJ2-2; 7 bases are a match to TRBD1. Per germline, CDR1 MNHNS and CDR2 SASEGT. V shed 4 bases and J 3 bases; nucleotides not matched to a gene: 5. The CDR3 sequence is 15 residues long. The CDR3 DNA sequence: TGTGCCAGCAGTGGTCGACAGGGTTACACCGGGGAGCTGTTTTTT. It encodes CASSGRQGYTGELFF.